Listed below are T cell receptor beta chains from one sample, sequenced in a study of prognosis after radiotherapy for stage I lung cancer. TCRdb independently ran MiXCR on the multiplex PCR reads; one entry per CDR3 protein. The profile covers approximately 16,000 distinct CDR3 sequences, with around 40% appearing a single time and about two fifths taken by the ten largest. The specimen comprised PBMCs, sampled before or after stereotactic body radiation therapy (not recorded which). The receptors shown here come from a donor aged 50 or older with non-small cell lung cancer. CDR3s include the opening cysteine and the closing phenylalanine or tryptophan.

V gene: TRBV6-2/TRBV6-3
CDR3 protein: CASTPRGGQGNTEAFF

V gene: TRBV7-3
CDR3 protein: CASSLSSSAGRYEQFF

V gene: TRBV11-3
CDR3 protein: CARPTLRDEQFF

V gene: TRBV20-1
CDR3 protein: CSARPIAGAIYNEQFF

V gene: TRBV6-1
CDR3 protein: CASSEVSTETQYF

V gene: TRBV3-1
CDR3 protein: CASSPGTAGNTIYF

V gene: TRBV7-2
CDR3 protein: CASSLIDEQFF

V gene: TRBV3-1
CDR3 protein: CASSQGRGDQYF

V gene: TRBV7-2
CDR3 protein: CASSLEGTQRPQHF

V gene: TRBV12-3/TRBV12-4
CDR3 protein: CASSLAGTSGSSVQYF

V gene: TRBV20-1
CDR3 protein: CSAGTSGRFNEQFF

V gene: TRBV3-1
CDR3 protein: CASSPRRGDNEKLFF

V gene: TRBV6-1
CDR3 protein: CASSEVFARGTDTQYF

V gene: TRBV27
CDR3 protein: CASILSAQILDEQYF

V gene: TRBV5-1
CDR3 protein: CASSLDPAVLRGEQYF

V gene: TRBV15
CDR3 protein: CATSILGTGDEKLFF

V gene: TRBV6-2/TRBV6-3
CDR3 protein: CASSYGDRVFSPLHF

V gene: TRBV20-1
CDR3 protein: CSASRGSLYNEQFF

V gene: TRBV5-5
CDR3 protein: CASSRETFSAHGYTF

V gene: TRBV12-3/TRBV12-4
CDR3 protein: CASSIRQWNTWELFF

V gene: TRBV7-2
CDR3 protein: CASSLGQSYQETQYF

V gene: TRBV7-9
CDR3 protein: CASSLGDYEQYF

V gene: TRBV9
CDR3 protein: CASSHDLGRNAIYF

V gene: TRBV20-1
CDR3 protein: CSARLQSYEQYF

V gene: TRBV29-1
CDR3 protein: CSVQKVGDATGELFF

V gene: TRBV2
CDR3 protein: CASSERLINQPQHF

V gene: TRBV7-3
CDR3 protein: CATSRGDYNEQFF

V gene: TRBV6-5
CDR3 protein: CASSSVGSGGGSYNEQFF

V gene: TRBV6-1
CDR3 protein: CASSLGGGEKLFF

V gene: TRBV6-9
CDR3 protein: CASIYNSYEQYF

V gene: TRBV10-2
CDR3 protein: CATASSYEQYF

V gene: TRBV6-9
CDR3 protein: CASSSVGSGGCPYNEQFF

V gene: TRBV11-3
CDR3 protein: CASSLERGGREQETQYF

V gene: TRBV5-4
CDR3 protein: CASSHPGQGANEQYF

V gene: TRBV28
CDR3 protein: CASSLGDSGLLGYTF

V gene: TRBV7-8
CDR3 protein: CASSLELYSGFGKETQYF

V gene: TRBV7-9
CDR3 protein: CASSSSGDTDTQYF

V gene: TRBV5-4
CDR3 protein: CASSLEGGRGETQYF

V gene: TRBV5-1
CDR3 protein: CASSFVVGPLNTEAFF

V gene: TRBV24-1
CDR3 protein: CATSDSRPDSNEQFF

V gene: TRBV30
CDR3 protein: CAWSVGGGGAHTEAFF

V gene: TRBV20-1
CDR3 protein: CSAPLATEQFF

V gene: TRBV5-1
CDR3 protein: CASKWREGPYNEQFF

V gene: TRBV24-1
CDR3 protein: CATSESGAFTYTF

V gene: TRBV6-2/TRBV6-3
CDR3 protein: CASSYSGLGYEQYF

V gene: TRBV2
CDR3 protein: CAISRWGRGNEQFF

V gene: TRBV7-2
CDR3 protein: CASSSQGSGRSSTYEQYF

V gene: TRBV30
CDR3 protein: CAWSVPGLRTKETQYF

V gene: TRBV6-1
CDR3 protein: CASSESGTVHEQYF

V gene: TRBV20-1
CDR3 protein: CSASPPSGLSTDTQYF

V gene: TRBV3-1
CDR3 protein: CASSQGGANYGYTF

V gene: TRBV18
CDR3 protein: CASSPTGNRAFTYEQYF

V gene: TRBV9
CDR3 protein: CASSLSADRGHGYTF

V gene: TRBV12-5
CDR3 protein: CASGLVRTFWDQPQHF

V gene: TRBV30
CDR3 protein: CAGGGGGRNEQFF

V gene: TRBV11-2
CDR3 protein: CASSPDLGTEAFF

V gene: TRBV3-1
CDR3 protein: CASSDNRELFF

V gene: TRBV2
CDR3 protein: CASKGLAGGHSSTDTQYF

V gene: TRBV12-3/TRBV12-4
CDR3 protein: CASSLIFGSSFGQFF

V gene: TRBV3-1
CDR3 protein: CASSQGWGGQETQYF